The TCR beta chain under discussion was sequenced for a study of memory CD4+ T cells and cytomegalovirus serostatus (dated by TCRdb to about 2019). With regard to the full study: The roughly 35 healthy Belgian adults in the cohort included 9 who were CMV seropositive and approximately 25 who were CMV seronegative. To replicate a published TCR-based CMV serostatus classifier, the researchers sequenced the CD4+ memory TCRbeta repertoires of a Belgian cohort whose cytomegalovirus serostatus was known.

Study-level results and caveats: Of over 150 previously reported CMV-associated TCRbeta sequences, 60 to 85 appeared in the CD4+ memory repertoires, each in one to five individuals. The results were interpreted as suggesting that the CMV-associated TCR signature is mostly present in the CD4+ memory repertoire. Unlike the original study, which covered naive and memory CD4+ and CD8+ populations, the Belgian study sequenced only CD4+CD45RO+ memory cells. For CMV serostatus prediction, a median bootstrapped AUC of 0.95 was reached with the original framework, and a median bootstrapped AUC of roughly 0.89 was reached with a US-trained random forest. A median bootstrapped AUC of almost 0.96 with a 95% CI of 0.76-1.00 was achieved on the Belgian cohort by the original-framework classifier.

Concerning this clone: Its antigen remains undetermined. Per-base qualities were not stored, and no clone one base away is much larger.

Single viable CD3+CD4+CD8-CD45RO+ cells were sorted as memory CD4+ T cells on a FACSAria II. CMV serostatus was determined with a Roche Elecsys assay detecting serum IgG against CMV pp150, pp28, p38 and p52. After the samples were thawed, total CD4+ T cells were enriched through positive selection using CD4 magnetic microbeads. The samples came from a different study that was designed specifically to examine the CD4+ T cell memory repertoire. Peripheral blood mononuclear cells were isolated and cryopreserved according to standard operating procedures, and serum was kept at -80 degrees C. The staining relied on CD3-PerCP (BW264/56), CD4-APC (RPA-T4), CD45RO-PE (UCHT1) and CD8-Pacific Orange (3B5) antibodies, and Sytox blue was used to exclude non-viable cells. Genomic DNA was extracted from sorted cells with the Quick-DNA Microprep Kit. TCRbeta DNA was amplified with the immunoSEQ hsTCRbeta kit following the manufacturer's protocol. TCRbeta libraries were sequenced on an Illumina MiSeq instrument. The original methods were these. Once out-of-frame sequences had been removed, about 2,000,000 distinct TCRbeta sequences were left, which works out to an average of roughly 70,000 per individual. Two values were used to score each individual: the count of 164 previously reported CMV-associated TCRbeta sequences and the total count of productive distinct TCRbeta sequences. A beta-binomial model was reimplemented in Python, and scikit-learn random forests with default parameters were trained on US cohort data. On the Belgian cohort, classifier performance was reported as the median AUC, along with percentile confidence intervals, across 10,000 bootstrap iterations. In TCRdb, the immuneACCESS table is reduced to in-frame sequences with V and J assigned. These tables do not hold every clone; where another copy was compared, an unresolved V gene accounts for under half, and the others remain unexplained. The V and J calls and clone size come from that table; D and trimming were worked out from the DNA. The sample has 50,000 to 75,000 clones on record, roughly 80% of them singletons. The ten largest clones add up to more than 0.8% of the sample.

This clonotype originated in an adult in good health and CMV-seronegative. Specimen: memory CD4+ T cells from blood.

The nucleotide sequence is TGTGCCAGCAGCTTGGGTACCTACAATGAGCAGTTCTTC. Its protein is CASSLGTYNEQFF. The V gene is TRBV7-3 and the J gene is TRBJ2-1; a confident D gene designation cannot be given. The CDR3 runs 13 amino acids, cysteine and phenylalanine included. Only CDR3 DNA remains: 39 bases, in frame from the first base. Per the germline V gene, SGHTA is the CDR1 and FQGTGA is the CDR2. V sheds 3 bases and J sheds 2 bases, leaving 5 bases between their ends.